The entry below gives a single TCR beta chain sequence along with its context. This clone appeared a single time. The antigen it binds to is not known. Base qualities are missing; no much larger clone stands one base away. This specimen belongs to a study of blood T cell repertoires in COVID-19 (dated by TCRdb to the early 2020s). For the study in its entirety: The collaborator samples originated in the United States, Italy and Spain and spanned the acute and convalescent phases of COVID-19. The material from the prospective study consisted of cDNA or gDNA derived from T cells, B-cell-depleted T cells, or PBMCs. The dataset comprised deeply sampled blood TCRbeta repertoires from subjects exposed to, actively infected with, or recovered from COVID-19. The repertoires were made available in a free public database intended to serve as a resource for research on the immune response to SARS-CoV-2. The samples were drawn from two sources: the first 160 participants of the ongoing ImmuneRACE study, and 1,254 subjects contributed by 6 global collaborators. A de-identified subject ID, COVID-19 status, age in years and sex were almost always included in the sample metadata. Where available, HLA class I and class II types were obtained from metadata supplied by the sample provider rather than from assay-based typing.

Study-wide conclusions, independent of this receptor: How much clinical and demographic metadata was included differed by source and by participant, and the metadata was provided uncurated.

TCRbeta CDR3 regions were amplified from genomic DNA by means of the immunoSEQ Assay, a bias-controlled multiplex PCR. The study's processing was this. The number of nucleated cells in each sample was estimated from the amplification of reference gene primers within the assay. Sequence reads were collapsed and filtered to measure the absolute abundance of every unique TCRbeta CDR3 rearrangement. For each sample, productive Simpson clonality was calculated by taking the square root of Simpson's diversity index across productive rearrangements. TCRdb took this table from immuneACCESS and kept in-frame rearrangements with V and J called. Such tables lack part of the clones; where checked against another copy, unresolved V genes explain under half of the gap, and the rest is unexplained. V and J calls plus clone size are reproduced from that table; the DNA served to infer D and trimming. The sample table contains roughly 190,000 clones; only one count was recorded for around nine tenths of them. Roughly 5.6% of the sample is taken by the ten largest.

A second Seattle source provided samples from volunteer blood donors who had recovered from COVID-19. Whole blood was collected in K2EDTA tubes by collaborating institutions according to the institutions' own protocols. For TCRbeta analysis, collaborator samples were shipped as frozen whole blood, as isolated PBMCs, or as DNA extracted from either sample type. Germline trimming: 8 bases from V, 8 bases from J; junction bases outside gene matches: 12. The germline V gene (reference sequence) provides CDR1 MNHEY and CDR2 SMNVEV. From cysteine to phenylalanine, the CDR3 is 14 amino acids long. The only DNA kept is the CDR3, 42 bases in frame from the first base.

Sequencing used peripheral blood. The sequence links TRBV27 to TRBJ2-1; 7 bases in the middle match TRBD1. The TCR sequence derives from a woman between 40 and 55 years old who had recovered from COVID-19. At the DNA level, the sequence is TGTGCCAGCGGTCCCTTAGACAGGGCCCATGAGCAGTTCTTC. Its coded protein is CASGPLDRAHEQFF.